Shown below are 20 T cell receptor beta chains from a single sample sequenced in a study of blood T cell repertoires in COVID-19. Profiling relied on immunoSEQ multiplex PCR, and the TCRdb table lists in-frame clones only, not all of them. The data contain 90,000 to 120,000 clones, 70% to 90% of them singletons. Sequencing was done on a sample of peripheral blood. All receptors come from a human donor in a cohort sampled during active COVID-19.

The gene calls are TRBV4-2 and TRBJ2-2, with D maybe TRBD1 (6 bases). V was trimmed by 2 bases and J by 4 bases, leaving 8 bases between them. This CDR3 comprises 14 residues. Germline V gene data show CDR1 as LGHNA and CDR2 as YNFKEQ. In DNA form, the CDR3 reads TGTGCCAGCAGCCAATTGGACAGCACCGGGGAGCTGTTTTTT. This sequence encodes CASSQLDSTGELFF.

The chain carries TRBV7-3 and TRBJ2-7, with TRBD2 as a possible D gene (5 bases). Germline V gives CDR1 SGHTA, CDR2 FQGTGA. With 4 bases removed from V and 7 bases from J, the gap between germline ends came to 17 bases. The CDR3 runs 14 residues. CDR3 amino acids: CASSSTGSAEEQYF. DNA for the CDR3: TGTGCCAGCAGCTCCACGGGATCGGCGGAAGAGCAGTACTTC.

The chain has TRBV2 and TRBJ2-2; 10 bases fit TRBD1. With 6 bases clipped from V and 0 bases from J, the junction kept 4 bases outside the gene matches. In germline, CDR1 is SNHLY, CDR2 FYNNEI. This CDR3 is built from 16 residues. The CDR3 loop is CASSRDRGPNTGELFF. As DNA, the CDR3 is TGTGCCAGCAGCCGGGACAGGGGTCCGAACACCGGGGAGCTGTTTTTT. Full variable domain (missing parts from reference TRBV2 and TRBJ2-2): EPEVTQTPSHQVTQMGQEVILRCVPISNHLYFYWYRQILGQKVEFLVSFYNNEISEKSEIFDDQFSVERPDGSNFTLKIRSTKLEDSAMYFCASSRDRGPNTGELFFGEGSRLTVL.

This clone was seen more than once but under ten times. V usage is TRBV10-1 and J usage is TRBJ2-7; D remains unclear. Germline lookup yields CDR1 WNHNN and CDR2 SYGVQD (reference sequence). This CDR3 comprises 14 residues. The germline V and J ends were trimmed by 5 bases and 0 bases, with 11 bases remaining between them. The CDR3 DNA is TGCGCCAGCAGTAACACCAGAAACTCCTACGAGCAGTACTTC. Amino acids: CASSNTRNSYEQYF.

The rearrangement links TRBV7-8 to TRBJ2-3, with D possibly TRBD2 on 6 matching bases. Germline CDR1 is SGHVS and CDR2 is FQNEAQ. CDR3 size: 15 residues. The V end was cut by 4 bases, the J end by 7 bases, with 18 bases between. CDR3 residues: CASSSKKDYLNTQYF. The CDR3 region has the DNA TGTGCCAGCAGCTCCAAAAAGGACTACTTGAATACGCAGTATTTT.

The chain links TRBV24-1 to TRBJ2-1; D gene uncertain. Germline V gene data show CDR1 as KGHDR and CDR2 as SFDVKD. V lost 9 bases, J lost 0 bases, and 8 bases lay in between. The CDR3 runs to 13 residues. CDR3: CATPGFSYNEQFF. The CDR3 DNA reads as TGTGCCACCCCAGGTTTCTCCTACAATGAGCAGTTCTTC.

This clone was counted only a few times. This CDR3 reads CASSQDPDRNTEAFF. In nucleotides, the CDR3 is TGTGCCAGCAGCCAAGATCCGGACAGGAACACTGAAGCTTTCTTT. The V and J genes are TRBV4-2 and TRBJ1-1; maybe TRBD1 (6 bases). The V and J ends lost 0 bases and 1 base respectively, with 9 bases between them. Germline CDR1 and CDR2: LGHNA and YNFKEQ. The length of the CDR3 is 15 residues.

This clone was seen only once. V is TRBV2 and J is TRBJ2-7; 7 nucleotides align to TRBD1. The CDR3 spans 14 residues. The ends lost 6 bases at V and 1 base at J; junction bases unmatched: 6. Germline-derived CDR1 and CDR2 are SNHLY and FYNNEI. The CDR3 sequence is CASSGTDVSYEQYF. The CDR3, as DNA: TGTGCCAGCAGCGGGACAGATGTTTCCTACGAGCAGTACTTC.

This clone appeared a single time. The chain recombines TRBV19 with TRBJ2-1, with 7 bases that match TRBD2. CDR3 length equals 16 residues. The trim removed 5 bases at V and 0 bases at J, leaving 7 bases unmatched. CDR1 is LNHDA and CDR2 is SQIVND in the germline V gene (reference sequence). Here the CDR3 reads CASSSPSGNSYNEQFF. The DNA of the CDR3 is TGTGCCAGTAGTTCGCCCAGCGGGAACTCCTACAATGAGCAGTTCTTC.

J is TRBJ1-1 and V is TRBV5-4; the D gene is possibly TRBD1 (5 bases). V gave up 1 base and J gave up 4 bases, with 14 bases separating them. This CDR3 contains 15 residues. The germline gives CDR1 SGHNT, CDR2 YYREEE (reference sequence). CDR3 in DNA: TGTGCCAGCAGCTTGCAGGTAGGGGTGGCCACTGAAGCTTTCTTT. It specifies CASSLQVGVATEAFF.

The chain is built from TRBV7-6 and TRBJ2-2; unclear D gene. CDR1 is SGHVS and CDR2 is FNYEAQ in the germline V gene. The CDR3 has 14 amino acids. Trimming took off 0 bases at V and 3 bases at J, with 5 bases between the two ends. The CDR3 DNA is TGTGCCAGCAGCTTAGCCCGTCACACCGGGGAGCTGTTTTTT. It translates to CASSLARHTGELFF.

The chain has TRBV7-2 and TRBJ2-2; 7 bases fit TRBD2. The CDR3 runs 16 residues. From germline, CDR1 is SGHTA and CDR2 FQGNSA. V shed 2 bases, J shed 0 bases, and the junction held 3 bases outside the gene matches. CDR3 residues: CASSLRLASNTGELFF. The CDR3 DNA sequence: TGTGCCAGCAGCTTAAGACTAGCTTCGAACACCGGGGAGCTGTTTTTT.

V and J are TRBV6-6 and TRBJ1-3, with D possibly matching TRBD1 (6 bases). Germline V CDR1 and CDR2: MNHNY, SVGAGI (reference sequence). This CDR3 has 14 residues. The ends were cut back, 0 bases at V and 4 bases at J, with 7 bases in the middle. CDR3 sequence (DNA): TGTGCCAGCAGTTACTCGCAGGGGGGAAACACCATATATTTT. Protein: CASSYSQGGNTIYF.

This clone occurred a few times. This chain links TRBV29-1 with TRBJ2-5, with TRBD1 matching over 12 bases. Trimming cost V 4 bases and J 5 bases; bases outside gene matches: 5. This CDR3 is built from 14 residues. Germline V gene sequence: CDR1 SQVTM, CDR2 ANQGSEA. The CDR3 nucleotides are TGCAGCGTTGGTGGGACAGGGGGCTGGGAGACCCAGTACTTC. Translating it yields CSVGGTGGWETQYF.

This rearrangement joins TRBV9 to TRBJ1-1; weak D call: TRBD1 (6 bases). With 3 bases removed from V and 0 bases from J, the gap between germline ends came to 12 bases. The CDR3 sequence is 15 residues long. CDR1 is SGDLS and CDR2 is YYNGEE in the germline V gene. The CDR3 bases are TGTGCCAGCAGCGGACAGGCGACACTGAACACTGAAGCTTTCTTT. Translated, it gives CASSGQATLNTEAFF.

V and J are TRBV3-1 (or the pseudogene TRBV3-2) and TRBJ2-3; weak D call: TRBD1 (6 bases). Trimming took off 1 base at V and 3 bases at J, with 11 bases between the two ends. The CDR3 is made up of 15 amino acids. Germline values: CDR1 LGHDT, CDR2 YNNKEL (reference sequence). CDR3 sequence reads: CASSQGGPGTDTQYF. CDR3 DNA sequence: TGTGCCAGCAGCCAAGGGGGGCCGGGGACAGATACGCAGTATTTT.

This clone was seen a single time. The chain has TRBV3-1 (or the pseudogene TRBV3-2) and TRBJ2-1; 11 bases are a match to TRBD2. With 5 bases clipped from V and 8 bases from J, the junction kept 14 bases outside the gene matches. Germline CDR1 LGHDT, CDR2 YNNKEL (reference sequence). This CDR3 region has 17 residues. Here the CDR3 DNA reads TGTGCCAGCAGCGCAACATTACTAGCGGGGGTTGTCGATGAGCAGTTCTTC. This codes for CASSATLLAGVVDEQFF.

The chain recombines TRBV6-5 with TRBJ1-1; 12 nucleotides match TRBD1. Trimming took 4 bases from V and 4 from J; bases not matched to a gene: 7. In germline, CDR1 is MNHEY, CDR2 SVGAGI. This CDR3 comprises 16 residues. This chain's CDR3 is CASSWTGTGGPTEAFF. The CDR3 bases are TGTGCCAGCAGTTGGACCGGGACAGGGGGCCCCACTGAAGCTTTCTTT.

The rearrangement joins TRBV6-2 or TRBV6-3 to TRBJ2-2; no definite D call. This CDR3 contains 12 residues. The V gene lost 3 bases and the J gene lost 6 bases, with 5 bases spanning the gap. Germline CDR1 is MNHEY and CDR2 is SVGEGT. The CDR3 DNA is TGTGCCAGCAGTTATCCGGCCGGGGAGCTGTTTTTT. This encodes CASSYPAGELFF.

The chain has TRBV9 and TRBJ2-1; TRBD2 agrees at 12 bases. The CDR3 covers 16 residues. V gave up 4 bases and J gave up 4 bases; unmatched junction bases: 6. From germline, CDR1 is SGDLS and CDR2 YYNGEE. This CDR3 is CASSPRTSGNYNEQFF. DNA for the CDR3: TGTGCCAGCAGCCCGAGGACTAGCGGGAATTACAATGAGCAGTTCTTC.